This passage covers 8 T cell receptor beta chains from one sample sequenced in a study of blood T cell repertoires in COVID-19. Generated by immunoSEQ multiplex PCR, the TCRdb table keeps only in-frame clones and is missing some. In the table there are 200,000 or so clones, about nine tenths of which are singletons. Sequenced input: peripheral blood. These receptors were obtained from a woman aged 55-70 years with acute or convalescent COVID-19.

The chain uses TRBV19 and TRBJ2-5; D uncertain. Per the germline V gene, CDR1 is LNHDA and CDR2 is SQIVND (reference sequence). V was trimmed by 5 bases and J by 3 bases, leaving 10 bases between them. CDR3 length equals 13 residues. The chain's CDR3 is CASSAIVEETQYF. In nucleotides, the CDR3 is TGTGCCAGTAGTGCAATAGTCGAAGAGACCCAGTACTTC.

This clone has just a few counts. V usage is TRBV28 and J usage is TRBJ2-4; D gene ambiguous. Trimming shortened V by 4 bases and J by 13 bases, and 11 bases separated the two germline ends. Germline V CDR1 and CDR2: MDHEN, SYDVKM. This CDR3 contains 11 residues. Here the CDR3 reads CASSSSKRQYF. CDR3 bases: TGTGCCAGCAGTTCTTCCAAGCGCCAGTACTTC. Full variable domain (outside the CDR3, taken from reference TRBV28 and TRBJ2-4): DVKVTQSSRYLVKRTGEKVFLECVQDMDHENMFWYRQDPGLGLRLIYFSYDVKMKEKGDIPEGYSVSREKKERFSLILESASTNQTSMYLCASSSSKRQYFGAGTRLSVL.

This clone occurred once. The chain carries TRBV2 and TRBJ2-3; the match to TRBD2 covers 8 bases. The CDR3 spans 13 residues. The trim removed 7 bases at V and 2 bases at J, leaving 2 bases unmatched. Germline CDR1 SNHLY, CDR2 FYNNEI. CDR3 sequence: CASTGRATDTQYF. The CDR3 DNA is TGTGCCAGCACCGGGAGGGCCACAGATACGCAGTATTTT.

This chain connects TRBV6-2 or TRBV6-3 to TRBJ2-7, with D tentatively TRBD1 or TRBD2 (5 bases each). The CDR3 contains 15 residues. V was pared by 6 bases and J by 0 bases, with 15 bases between. Germline loops: CDR1 MNHEY, CDR2 SVGEGT. The CDR3 spells CASSPGQPSSYEQYF. CDR3 in DNA: TGTGCCAGCAGCCCGGGGCAGCCGAGCTCCTACGAGCAGTACTTC.

The chain couples TRBV5-6 to TRBJ1-1; TRBD1 might be the D (6 bases). V dropped 6 bases and J dropped 7 bases, with 22 bases sitting between them. The germline V gene encodes CDR1 SGHDT and CDR2 YYEEEE. CDR3 length equals 15 residues. The CDR3: CASTGYKGQMREAFF. CDR3 nucleotide sequence: TGTGCCAGCACGGGATATAAAGGACAGATGCGTGAAGCTTTCTTT.

The V and J genes are TRBV7-3 and TRBJ2-5; the D gene is possibly TRBD2 (6 bases). V was pared by 5 bases and J by 4 bases, with 11 bases between. This CDR3 is built from 13 residues. Germline loops: CDR1 SGHTA, CDR2 FQGTGA. The CDR3 DNA reads TGTGCCAGCAGCGGCGGGATACGAGAGACCCAGTACTTC. As protein: CASSGGIRETQYF.

The rearrangement uses TRBV6-2 or TRBV6-3 and TRBJ2-2; 9 nucleotides agree with TRBD1. Germline-derived CDR1 and CDR2 are MNHEY and SVGEGT. V shed 5 bases, J shed 7 bases, and the junction held 8 bases outside the gene matches. CDR3 length: 15 residues. For the CDR3, the DNA is TGTGCCAGCAGTAGACCGGGGACAGGGATCGGGGAGCTGTTTTTT. This translates into CASSRPGTGIGELFF.

This sequence joins TRBV4-1 and TRBJ2-1; TRBD2 is a possible D gene (6 bases). Germline V gives CDR1 MGHRA, CDR2 YSYEKL. Trimming took off 0 bases at V and 3 bases at J, with 12 bases between the two ends. This CDR3 is 16 amino acids long. The CDR3 here is CASSQEGSGFYNEQFF. The CDR3 DNA reads as TGCGCCAGCAGCCAAGAAGGCAGCGGGTTCTACAATGAGCAGTTCTTC.